This passage covers 9 T cell receptor beta chains from one sample sequenced in a study of T cell responses to AZD1222 COVID-19 vaccine. TCRdb's copy holds only in-frame clones and misses some; the assay was immunoSEQ multiplex PCR. The sample records roughly 200,000 clones, roughly nine tenths being singletons. The source material was peripheral blood, sampled 28 days after the second AZD1222 dose. These receptors all stem from an adult who received the AZD1222 COVID-19 vaccine.

This chain uses TRBV21-1 with TRBJ1-3; the DNA was not compared with TRBD1, the D call given in the table. TRBV21-1 is flagged as a pseudogene. The CDR3 has 13 amino acids. CDR3 coding DNA: TGTGCCAGCATCACAGGGCATGGAAACACCATATATTTT. Protein: CASITGHGNTIYF.

The chain uses TRBV27 and TRBJ1-1; D ambiguous. The CDR3 consists of 14 residues. The V and J ends lost 1 base and 2 bases respectively, with 8 bases between them. From germline, CDR1 is MNHEY and CDR2 SMNVEV (reference sequence). In nucleotides, the CDR3 is TGTGCCAGCAGTTTATATCACAGTAACACTGAAGCTTTCTTT. This translates into CASSLYHSNTEAFF.

The chain couples TRBV6-2 or TRBV6-3 to TRBJ2-7; no clear D gene. The CDR3 consists of 14 residues. Trimming stripped 6 bases from V and 0 bases from J, with 12 bases between. CDR1 is MNHEY and CDR2 is SVGEGT in the germline V gene. This CDR3 reads CASSLSYSSYEQYF. The CDR3 DNA reads as TGTGCCAGCAGCCTCAGCTACAGCTCCTACGAGCAGTACTTC.

J is TRBJ1-6 and V is TRBV28; D remains ambiguous. Germline V CDR1 and CDR2: MDHEN, SYDVKM. The V end was cut by 5 bases, the J end by 5 bases, with 10 bases between. This CDR3 has 14 residues. CDR3 DNA: TGTGCCAGCAGTCCCCCCGACAATAATTCACCCCTCCACTTT. Its protein is CASSPPDNNSPLHF.

This chain connects TRBV19 to TRBJ2-3; 11 bases match TRBD1. This CDR3 spans 17 amino acids. CDR1 LNHDA and CDR2 SQIVND come from the germline V gene (reference sequence). V lost 4 bases to trimming and J lost 4 bases; unmatched junction nucleotides: 10. The CDR3 region has the DNA TGTGCCAGTAGTACAACCTTGGGACAGGGGGGAGCAGATACGCAGTATTTT. Encoded protein: CASSTTLGQGGADTQYF. Looking up the rest from reference TRBV19 and TRBJ2-3 gives the full variable domain: DGGITQSPKYLFRKEGQNVTLSCEQNLNHDAMYWYRQDPGQGLRLIYYSQIVNDFQKGDIAEGYSVSREKKESFPLTVTSAQKNPTAFYLCASSTTLGQGGADTQYFGPGTRLTVL.

The chain has TRBV11-2 and TRBJ1-1, with unresolved D. The CDR3 totals 14 residues. Trimming removed 5 bases from V and 5 bases from J, with 15 bases in between. In germline, CDR1 is SGHAT, CDR2 FQNNGV. The CDR3 here is CASSPLNLGTEAFF. Here the CDR3 DNA reads TGTGCCAGCAGCCCCCTTAACCTAGGAACTGAAGCTTTCTTT.

CDR3 residues: CASSLGSTDGVWPGGTDTQYF. The CDR3 DNA reads TGTGCCAGCAGCTTAGGCTCGACAGACGGTGTCTGGCCCGGGGGCACAGATACGCAGTATTTT. This chain joins TRBV7-8 and TRBJ2-3; D could derive from TRBD1 or TRBD2 (5 bases each). This CDR3 comprises 21 residues. The germline CDR1 and CDR2 sequences are SGHVS and FQNEAQ. V was trimmed by 1 base and J by 1 base, leaving 27 bases between them. Complete variable domain (other parts from reference TRBV7-8 and TRBJ2-3): GAGVSQSPRYKVAKRGQDVALRCDPISGHVSLFWYQQALGQGPEFLTYFQNEAQLDKSGLPSDRFFAERPEGSVSTLKIQRTQQEDSAVYLCASSLGSTDGVWPGGTDTQYFGPGTRLTVL.

A single count supports this clone. V usage is TRBV29-1 and J usage is TRBJ2-2; D may correspond to TRBD1 or TRBD2 (5 bases each). Germline lookup yields CDR1 SQVTM and CDR2 ANQGSEA. The CDR3 contains 11 residues. V lost 7 bases and J 6 bases, leaving 9 bases between the germline ends. CDR3 protein: CSARGSGELFF. The CDR3 DNA sequence: TGCAGCGCGAGGGGTTCCGGGGAGCTGTTTTTT.

The table lists this clone with a few counts. The chain combines TRBV6-4 with TRBJ2-3, with TRBD2 identical over 12 bases. The CDR3 is made up of 17 amino acids. From germline, CDR1 is MRHNA and CDR2 SNTAGT. After removal of 5 bases from V and 1 base from J, the junction contained 7 bases not matched to a gene. The CDR3 is CASSSSTSGGGTDTQYF. For the CDR3, the DNA is TGTGCCAGCAGTTCGTCGACTAGCGGGGGAGGCACAGATACGCAGTATTTT.